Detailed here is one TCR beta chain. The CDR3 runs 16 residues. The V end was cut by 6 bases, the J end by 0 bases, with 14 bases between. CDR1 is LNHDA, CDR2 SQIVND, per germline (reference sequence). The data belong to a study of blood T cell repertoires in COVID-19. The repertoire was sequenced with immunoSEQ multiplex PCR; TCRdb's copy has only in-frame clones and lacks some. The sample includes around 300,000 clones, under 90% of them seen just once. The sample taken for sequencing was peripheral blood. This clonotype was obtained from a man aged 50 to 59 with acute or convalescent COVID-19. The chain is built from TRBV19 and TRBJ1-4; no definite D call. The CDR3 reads CASSPIWGATNEKLFF. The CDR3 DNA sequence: TGTGCCAGTAGCCCAATTTGGGGAGCAACTAATGAAAAACTGTTTTTT.